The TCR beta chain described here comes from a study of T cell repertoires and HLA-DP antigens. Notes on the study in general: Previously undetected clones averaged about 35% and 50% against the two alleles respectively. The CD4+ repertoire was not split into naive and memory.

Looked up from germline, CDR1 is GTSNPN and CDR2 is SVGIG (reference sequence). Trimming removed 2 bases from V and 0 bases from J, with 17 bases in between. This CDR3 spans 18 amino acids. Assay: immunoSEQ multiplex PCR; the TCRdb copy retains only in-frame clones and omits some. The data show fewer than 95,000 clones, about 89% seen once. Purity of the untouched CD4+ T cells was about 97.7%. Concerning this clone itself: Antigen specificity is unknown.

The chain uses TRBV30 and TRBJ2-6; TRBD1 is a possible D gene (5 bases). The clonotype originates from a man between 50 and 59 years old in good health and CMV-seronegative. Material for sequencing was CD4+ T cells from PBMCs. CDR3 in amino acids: CAWSFKGLPISGANVLTF. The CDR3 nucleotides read TGTGCCTGGAGTTTCAAGGGGCTACCCATCTCTGGGGCCAACGTCCTGACTTTC.